The T cell receptor beta chain described here comes from a study of CD8 T cells in Susac syndrome. Germline assignment: CDR1 LNHDA and CDR2 SQIVND (reference sequence). Trimming stripped 1 base from V and 4 bases from J, with 5 bases between. The CDR3 has 14 amino acids. Random hexamers were used to reverse transcribe an amount of 0.5 to 1 ug RNA. TCRdb ran MiXCR on the immunoSEQ multiplex PCR reads and lists one entry per CDR3 protein. The sample lists fewer than 350,000 distinct CDR3 sequences; approximately 85% were seen once. As regards this clonotype: The antigen remains unidentified.

Notes on the study in general: The study conceded that relatively few individuals underwent its TCR sequencing and HLA analysis.

The chain links TRBV19 to TRBJ2-6; D is unresolved. Sequences were obtained from CD8+ T cells from PBMCs. This receptor was taken from a human donor with multiple sclerosis. CDR3 bases: TGTGCCAGTAGTATAGGAAACGGGGCCAACGTCCTGACTTTC. Translation gives CASSIGNGANVLTF.